These 30 T cell receptor beta chains share one sample of origin, sequenced in a study of blood T cell repertoires in COVID-19. Repertoires were generated with immunoSEQ multiplex PCR, while TCRdb's copy carries only in-frame clones and drops some. The sample has around 330,000 clones, more than 70% seen once. The sequenced sample was peripheral blood. These receptors were collected from a woman aged 25 to 45 with COVID-19, enrolled during active disease.

This chain joins TRBV6-2 or TRBV6-3 and TRBJ1-3; D may be TRBD1 (5 bases). From germline, CDR1 is MNHEY and CDR2 SVGEGT. The CDR3 spans 14 residues. Between the trimmed V and J ends, which lost 2 bases and 2 bases, there was a span of 7 bases. The CDR3 reads CASSYDSPGNTIYF. DNA for the CDR3: TGTGCCAGCAGTTACGACAGCCCTGGAAACACCATATATTTT.

J is TRBJ1-2 and V is TRBV19; a possible D gene is TRBD1 (5 bases). The CDR3 contains 14 residues. The ends were cut back, 9 bases at V and 5 bases at J, with 19 bases in the middle. From germline, CDR1 is LNHDA and CDR2 SQIVND (reference sequence). CDR3 sequence reads: CASLNPQGGYGYTF. CDR3 bases: TGTGCCAGCCTTAACCCGCAGGGTGGGTATGGCTACACCTTC. Variable domain in full (rest from reference TRBV19 and TRBJ1-2): DGGITQSPKYLFRKEGQNVTLSCEQNLNHDAMYWYRQDPGQGLRLIYYSQIVNDFQKGDIAEGYSVSREKKESFPLTVTSAQKNPTAFYLCASLNPQGGYGYTFGSGTRLTVV.

The CDR3: CSVEGAGVRRYGYTF. The DNA of the CDR3 is TGCAGCGTTGAGGGAGCGGGGGTCCGGCGCTATGGCTACACCTTC. The chain couples TRBV29-1 to TRBJ1-2; a possible D gene is TRBD1 (5 bases). The V gene's germline CDR1 is SQVTM and CDR2 ANQGSEA. The CDR3 loop spans 15 amino acids. V dropped 3 bases and J dropped 4 bases, with 18 bases sitting between them.

This chain joins TRBV6-5 and TRBJ1-2, with D possibly being TRBD1 (6 bases). The germline gives CDR1 MNHEY, CDR2 SVGAGI. Trimming took 0 bases from V and 7 from J, leaving 9 bases between them. CDR3 length equals 13 residues. CDR3 bases: TGTGCCAGCAGTTACTCAGGGGGAAGTGGCTACACCTTC. Translating gives CASSYSGGSGYTF.

The chain has TRBV3-1 (or the pseudogene TRBV3-2) and TRBJ2-7; maybe TRBD2 (5 bases). This CDR3 region has 20 residues. Trimming took off 4 bases at V and 2 bases at J, with 30 bases between the two ends. Germline V CDR1 and CDR2: LGHDT, YNNKEL (reference sequence). CDR3 DNA sequence: TGTGCCAGCAGCCCAACCACGAATTGGACTGTTAAAGGAGTAACCTACGAGCAGTACTTC. It yields the protein CASSPTTNWTVKGVTYEQYF.

The chain joins TRBV11-3 to TRBJ1-2, with TRBD1 matching over 7 bases. Germline values: CDR1 SGHNT, CDR2 YENEEA. The trim removed 4 bases at V and 1 base at J, leaving 3 bases unmatched. The CDR3 is made up of 14 amino acids. In DNA form, the CDR3 reads TGTGCCAGCAGCTCGGGACAGAATAACTATGGCTACACCTTC. Translation gives CASSSGQNNYGYTF.

The V gene is TRBV2, the J gene TRBJ1-4, with D unresolved. The V and J ends lost 3 bases and 12 bases respectively, with 14 bases between them. This CDR3 is built from 13 residues. Looked up from germline, CDR1 is SNHLY and CDR2 is FYNNEI. The CDR3 spells CASSDGAIEELFF. CDR3 DNA: TGTGCCAGCAGTGATGGAGCAATAGAAGAACTGTTTTTT.

The chain joins TRBV9 to TRBJ2-3; D perhaps matches TRBD2 (7 bases). With 3 bases removed from V and 2 bases from J, the gap between germline ends came to 13 bases. The germline CDR1 and CDR2 sequences are SGDLS and YYNGEE. This CDR3 has 15 amino acids. CDR3: CASSGDRGATDTQYF. DNA for the CDR3: TGTGCCAGCAGCGGCGACCGGGGGGCCACAGATACGCAGTATTTT.

The chain combines TRBV7-2 with TRBJ1-2, with 12 positions matching TRBD1. The CDR3 covers 16 residues. Trimming at V came to 5 bases and at J to 5 bases, leaving 9 bases not matched to a gene. Per germline, CDR1 SGHTA and CDR2 FQGNSA. CDR3 region: CASSAPGTGGWYGYTF. The CDR3 nucleotides are TGTGCCAGCAGCGCGCCCGGGACAGGGGGCTGGTATGGCTACACCTTC.

The V call is TRBV18, the J call TRBJ1-5; D gene unclear. In germline, CDR1 is KGHSH, CDR2 LQKENI. The CDR3 runs 12 residues. V was trimmed by 8 bases and J by 4 bases, leaving 9 bases between them. The CDR3 protein is CASRQTNQPQHF. The CDR3 nucleotides read TGTGCCAGCCGACAAACGAATCAGCCCCAGCATTTT.

The chain uses TRBV9 and TRBJ1-4, with D unclear. CDR1 SGDLS and CDR2 YYNGEE come from the germline V gene. The CDR3 loop spans 15 amino acids. Trimming took off 4 bases at V and 0 bases at J, with 10 bases between the two ends. The CDR3, as DNA: TGTGCCAGCAGCACTCGCTCCGCAACTAATGAAAAACTGTTTTTT. Translated, it gives CASSTRSATNEKLFF.

This chain joins TRBV14 and TRBJ2-5, with TRBD2 identical over 10 bases. CDR3 length: 16 amino acids. In germline, CDR1 is SGHDN, CDR2 FVKESK. Unmatched junction bases numbered 8, after V lost 3 bases and J lost 4 bases. In nucleotides, the CDR3 is TGTGCCAGCAGCCAGGGCATAGCGGGAGGAGGAGAGACCCAGTACTTC. Translation: CASSQGIAGGGETQYF.

The chain couples TRBV11-2 to TRBJ2-1; 8 nucleotides line up with TRBD1. Germline CDR1 SGHAT, CDR2 FQNNGV. The CDR3 sequence is 16 residues long. V lost 1 base and J lost 2; bases outside the gene matches: 4. Written as DNA, the CDR3 is TGTGCCAGCAGCTTAGGTCCCAGGGGGCCCTACAATGAGCAGTTCTTC. Protein product: CASSLGPRGPYNEQFF.

The rearrangement joins TRBV2 to TRBJ1-1; D gene uncertain. V was shortened by 5 bases and J by 3 bases, with 10 bases between the two germline ends. The CDR3 has 13 residues. CDR1 is SNHLY, CDR2 FYNNEI, per germline. The CDR3 region has the DNA TGTGCCAGCAGTATTAACGGTTACACTGAAGCTTTCTTT. Its translation is CASSINGYTEAFF.

The chain uses TRBV27 and TRBJ1-6; maybe TRBD1 (6 bases). The CDR3 runs 15 residues. V dropped 7 bases and J dropped 7 bases, with 17 bases sitting between them. Germline assignment: CDR1 MNHEY and CDR2 SMNVEV (reference sequence). The chain's CDR3 is CASTYREGGNSPLHF. CDR3 DNA: TGTGCCAGCACTTACCGGGAGGGGGGCAATTCACCCCTCCACTTT.

The chain combines TRBV7-8 with TRBJ1-1; possible D gene TRBD1, 5 bases. Germline CDR1 SGHVS, CDR2 FQNEAQ. CDR3 length: 14 residues. V lost 4 bases, J lost 1 base, and 10 bases lay in between. For the CDR3, the DNA is TGTGCCAGCAGCTGGGGACTTGGGAACACTGAAGCTTTCTTT. This translates into CASSWGLGNTEAFF.

The chain joins TRBV25-1 to TRBJ2-7; D possibly corresponds to TRBD1 (5 bases). Germline CDR1 is MGHDK and CDR2 is SYGVNS. V was pared by 4 bases and J by 4 bases, with 8 bases between. The CDR3 contains 12 residues. The CDR3 DNA is TGTGCCAGCAGTGGCTCAGGGTACGAGCAGTACTTC. This codes for CASSGSGYEQYF.

The chain employs TRBV3-1 (or the pseudogene TRBV3-2) and TRBJ2-5; a possible D gene is TRBD1 (5 bases). Per the germline V gene, CDR1 is LGHDT and CDR2 is YNNKEL (reference sequence). This CDR3 comprises 15 residues. V dropped 0 bases and J dropped 7 bases, with 15 bases sitting between them. The CDR3 loop reads CASSQEGRIVVTQYF. The CDR3 nucleotides are TGTGCCAGCAGCCAAGAGGGGCGGATAGTAGTGACCCAGTACTTC.

The gene calls are TRBV5-1 and TRBJ1-2; possibly TRBD1 for D (5 bases). V dropped 1 base and J dropped 8 bases, with 15 bases sitting between them. This CDR3 is built from 14 residues. Germline V CDR1 and CDR2: SGHRS, YFSETQ. CDR3 bases: TGCGCCAGCAGCTTGCCCAGGGCAACCGACGGCTACACCTTC. Protein sequence: CASSLPRATDGYTF.

The chain joins TRBV7-9 to TRBJ1-2; 7 bases are shared with TRBD1. V lost 2 bases, J lost 8 bases, and 14 bases stayed unmatched. This CDR3 region has 16 residues. CDR1 is SEHNR and CDR2 is FQNEAQ in the germline V gene (reference sequence). CDR3 in amino acids: CASSLLIPGGKEGYTF. The CDR3 DNA sequence: TGTGCCAGCAGCTTACTGATACCAGGGGGTAAGGAGGGCTACACCTTC.

This clone was seen only once. This sequence joins TRBV4-2 and TRBJ2-3, with D maybe TRBD2 (7 bases). Germline-derived CDR1 and CDR2 are LGHNA and YNFKEQ. This CDR3 region has 15 residues. The V end was cut by 1 base, the J end by 5 bases, with 13 bases between. The DNA for the CDR3 is TGTGCCAGCAGCCAAGGAAGGGGGGGGAGAGATACGCAGTATTTT. Protein product: CASSQGRGGRDTQYF.

In nucleotides, the CDR3 is TGTGCCACCAGTGATTTGGGGACTAGCGGGGGAGACGGGCTGTTCTTC. Its protein is CATSDLGTSGGDGLFF. V and J are TRBV24-1 and TRBJ2-1, with TRBD2 matching over 14 bases. J was trimmed by 15 bases and V by 0 bases; bases with no gene match: 9. Germline loops: CDR1 KGHDR, CDR2 SFDVKD. The length of the CDR3 is 16 residues.

This chain links TRBV19 with TRBJ1-1; D gene unclear. The V end was cut by 7 bases, the J end by 3 bases, with 12 bases between. The CDR3 extends over 13 amino acids. Per the germline V gene, CDR1 is LNHDA and CDR2 is SQIVND (reference sequence). The CDR3 bases are TGTGCCAGTAAGCGGGGAATGTACACTGAAGCTTTCTTT. It codes for CASKRGMYTEAFF.

The chain has TRBV6-4 and TRBJ1-1, with TRBD1 matching 10 bases. This CDR3 has 16 amino acids. Trimming took 6 bases from V and 1 from J; bases not matched to a gene: 8. CDR1 and CDR2 from the germline V gene are MRHNA and SNTAGT. The CDR3 reads CASRGGQGIGNTEAFF. CDR3 in DNA: TGTGCCAGCAGGGGGGGACAGGGGATCGGGAACACTGAAGCTTTCTTT.

This clone has just a few counts. This chain links TRBV7-2 with TRBJ1-4; possible D gene TRBD1, 5 bases. Germline values: CDR1 SGHTA, CDR2 FQGNSA. V lost 5 bases to trimming and J lost 11 bases, with 21 bases between them. The CDR3 sequence is 15 residues long. The CDR3 loop is CASSLNTGLGRKLFF. DNA of the CDR3: TGTGCCAGCAGCCTCAATACAGGTTTGGGGAGGAAACTGTTTTTT.

The chain carries TRBV5-6 and TRBJ2-7; TRBD1 matches at 9 bases. V dropped 4 bases and J dropped 8; count of bases not matched to a gene: 10. The germline V gene encodes CDR1 SGHDT and CDR2 YYEEEE. The CDR3 totals 14 residues. The CDR3, as DNA: TGTGCCAGCAGCATACAGGGGGCTGGGTACAAGCAGTACGTC. It yields the protein CASSIQGAGYKQYV.

The V gene is TRBV18, the J gene TRBJ1-2; D is uncertain. The V gene lost 2 bases and the J gene lost 4 bases, with 17 bases spanning the gap. Germline CDR1 KGHSH, CDR2 LQKENI. This CDR3 has 16 residues. CDR3 nucleotide sequence: TGTGCCAGCTCACCAGGTTACCCCCAGGCCGCCTATGGCTACACCTTC. This codes for CASSPGYPQAAYGYTF.

This clone has only a few counts. This sequence joins TRBV4-3 and TRBJ1-2, with unresolved D. V dropped 3 bases and J dropped 7 bases, with 15 bases sitting between them. CDR1 is LGHNA and CDR2 is YSLEER in the germline V gene. The CDR3 runs to 14 residues. CDR3 in DNA: TGCGCCAGCAGCCAGGGGAGAGTGGCGGGTGGCTACACCTTC. This codes for CASSQGRVAGGYTF.

The gene calls are TRBV19 and TRBJ1-5; D may be TRBD1 (6 bases). V lost 7 bases and J lost 5, with 12 bases in between. The germline CDR1 and CDR2 sequences are LNHDA and SQIVND (reference sequence). There are 13 residues in the CDR3. CDR3 nucleotide sequence: TGTGCCAGTACCTTGGACAGCCATCAGCCCCAGCATTTT. This translates into CASTLDSHQPQHF.

The rearrangement joins TRBV9 to TRBJ2-2; 8 bases map to TRBD2. Trimming removed 2 bases from V and 0 bases from J; junction bases left unmatched: 9. CDR1 SGDLS and CDR2 YYNGEE come from the germline V gene. The length of the CDR3 is 18 residues. The CDR3: CASSVARSGAANTGELFF. The CDR3 region has the DNA TGTGCCAGCAGCGTTGCCCGTAGCGGGGCGGCGAACACCGGGGAGCTGTTTTTT.